These T cell receptor beta chains were read from a single sample in a study of blood T cell repertoires in COVID-19. The repertoire was sequenced with immunoSEQ multiplex PCR; TCRdb's copy has only in-frame clones and lacks some. The table lists under 250,000 clones, 65% to 90% of them singletons. Material for sequencing was peripheral blood. The receptors shown here come from a woman between 70 and 85 years old with COVID-19, enrolled during active disease. Each CDR3 is given with its conserved first and last residue. A D gene is named only where the DNA matches it firmly. Clone size appears in some rows only: once, few, many, or a class for an expanded clone.

d_gene: -
abundance: -
v_gene: TRBV4-2
j_gene: TRBJ1-2
CDR3aa: CASSQETRNYGYTF
CDR3nt: TGTGCCAGCAGCCAAGAGACTCGTAACTATGGCTACACCTTC

d_gene: TRBD2
abundance: -
v_gene: TRBV5-1
j_gene: TRBJ2-7
CDR3aa: CASSTPELAGMKYEQYF
CDR3nt: TGCGCCAGCAGCACCCCCGAGCTAGCGGGAATGAAGTACGAGCAGTACTTC

d_gene: -
abundance: once
v_gene: TRBV7-2
j_gene: TRBJ2-7
CDR3aa: CASSHGLTYEQYF
CDR3nt: TGTGCCAGCAGCCATGGACTTACCTACGAGCAGTACTTC

d_gene: -
abundance: -
v_gene: TRBV10-1
j_gene: TRBJ1-5
CDR3aa: CASSESRAAGPQPQHF
CDR3nt: TGCGCCAGCAGTGAGTCGAGGGCCGCCGGGCCTCAGCCCCAGCATTTT

d_gene: TRBD2
abundance: -
v_gene: TRBV5-1
j_gene: TRBJ2-1
CDR3aa: CASSLAGTSVSFSEQFF
CDR3nt: TGCGCCAGCAGCTTGGCGGGGACTAGCGTGTCTTTCAGTGAGCAGTTCTTC

d_gene: TRBD1
abundance: -
v_gene: TRBV2
j_gene: TRBJ1-2
CDR3aa: CASSRGDAGYTF
CDR3nt: TGTGCCAGCAGCAGGGGGGACGCAGGCTACACCTTC

d_gene: TRBD1
abundance: -
v_gene: TRBV5-6
j_gene: TRBJ1-2
CDR3aa: CASRSRGFYGYTF
CDR3nt: TGTGCCAGCCGCTCCAGGGGGTTCTATGGCTACACCTTC

d_gene: TRBD2
abundance: -
v_gene: TRBV9
j_gene: TRBJ2-1
CDR3aa: CASSVATGLAYNEQFF
CDR3nt: TGTGCCAGCAGCGTGGCAACGGGACTAGCCTACAATGAGCAGTTCTTC

d_gene: -
abundance: -
v_gene: TRBV19
j_gene: TRBJ1-5
CDR3aa: CASQYRSNQPQHF
CDR3nt: TGTGCCAGCCAGTACAGGTCTAATCAGCCCCAGCATTTT

d_gene: TRBD2
abundance: -
v_gene: TRBV7-3
j_gene: TRBJ2-3
CDR3aa: CASSPGGVDTQYF
CDR3nt: TGTGCCAGCAGCCCGGGGGGTGTGGATACGCAGTATTTT

d_gene: -
abundance: -
v_gene: TRBV18
j_gene: TRBJ1-3
CDR3aa: CASSPELLNGYTIYF
CDR3nt: TGTGCCAGCTCACCAGAACTTCTCAACGGGTACACCATATATTTT

d_gene: -
abundance: -
v_gene: TRBV19
j_gene: TRBJ1-2
CDR3aa: CATQRTNYGYTF
CDR3nt: TGTGCCACCCAGCGAACCAACTATGGCTACACCTTC

d_gene: TRBD2
abundance: -
v_gene: TRBV6-2/TRBV6-3
j_gene: TRBJ2-1
CDR3aa: CASSKWTSRNEQFF
CDR3nt: TGTGCCAGCAGCAAGTGGACTAGTCGCAATGAGCAGTTCTTC

d_gene: -
abundance: -
v_gene: TRBV6-2/TRBV6-3
j_gene: TRBJ1-2
CDR3aa: CASSWDGGIGSGYTF
CDR3nt: TGTGCCAGCAGCTGGGATGGCGGGATAGGGAGTGGCTACACCTTC

d_gene: -
abundance: once
v_gene: TRBV25-1
j_gene: TRBJ1-4
CDR3aa: CASTVGGVNEKLFF
CDR3nt: TGTGCCAGCACTGTGGGAGGTGTTAATGAAAAACTGTTTTTT

d_gene: -
abundance: -
v_gene: TRBV27
j_gene: TRBJ2-1
CDR3aa: CASSSLRGGGTLLMDEQFF
CDR3nt: TGTGCCAGCAGTTCTTTGCGTGGTGGAGGGACGCTGCTGATGGATGAGCAGTTCTTC

d_gene: -
abundance: -
v_gene: TRBV2
j_gene: TRBJ2-5
CDR3aa: CASSEDSAMETQYF
CDR3nt: TGTGCCAGCAGTGAAGATAGTGCGATGGAGACCCAGTACTTC

d_gene: -
abundance: many
v_gene: TRBV11-3
j_gene: TRBJ1-1
CDR3aa: CASAGGAEAFF
CDR3nt: TGTGCCAGCGCGGGGGGCGCTGAAGCTTTCTTT

d_gene: -
abundance: -
v_gene: TRBV5-4
j_gene: TRBJ1-3
CDR3aa: CASSLQGTGNTIYF
CDR3nt: TGTGCCAGCAGCTTGCAGGGAACTGGAAACACCATATATTTT

d_gene: -
abundance: -
v_gene: TRBV12-3/TRBV12-4
j_gene: TRBJ1-4
CDR3aa: CASSVGGVGKLFF
CDR3nt: TGTGCCAGCAGCGTCGGGGGGGTGGGAAAACTGTTTTTT

d_gene: -
abundance: -
v_gene: TRBV7-3
j_gene: TRBJ2-3
CDR3aa: CASSPGLLGTDTQYF
CDR3nt: TGTGCCAGCAGCCCGGGACTTCTTGGCACAGATACGCAGTATTTT

d_gene: TRBD1
abundance: -
v_gene: TRBV6-5
j_gene: TRBJ1-2
CDR3aa: CASSTQGGDYGYTF
CDR3nt: TGTGCCAGCAGTACCCAGGGGGGCGACTATGGCTACACCTTC

d_gene: -
abundance: -
v_gene: TRBV3-1/TRBV3-2
j_gene: TRBJ1-2
CDR3aa: CASSQTPGGTGYTF
CDR3nt: TGTGCCAGCAGCCAAACCCCGGGGGGTACGGGCTACACCTTC

d_gene: -
abundance: -
v_gene: TRBV3-1/TRBV3-2
j_gene: TRBJ1-1
CDR3aa: CASSHPRRQEANTEAFF
CDR3nt: TGTGCCAGCAGCCATCCAAGACGACAGGAGGCGAACACTGAAGCTTTCTTT

d_gene: TRBD2
abundance: -
v_gene: TRBV11-3
j_gene: TRBJ2-5
CDR3aa: CASSLPSGGAETQYF
CDR3nt: TGTGCCAGCAGCTTACCTAGCGGGGGGGCTGAGACCCAGTACTTC

d_gene: TRBD1
abundance: -
v_gene: TRBV5-6
j_gene: TRBJ1-2
CDR3aa: CASSLTGAYGYTF
CDR3nt: TGTGCCAGCAGCTTAACAGGGGCCTATGGCTACACCTTC

d_gene: -
abundance: once
v_gene: TRBV12-5
j_gene: TRBJ1-2
CDR3aa: CASARGAGSDGYTF
CDR3nt: TGTGCTAGTGCCCGCGGTGCGGGTTCGGACGGCTACACCTTC

d_gene: -
abundance: few
v_gene: TRBV19
j_gene: TRBJ1-2
CDR3aa: CASVQGNYGYTF
CDR3nt: TGTGCCAGTGTACAGGGAAACTATGGCTACACCTTC

d_gene: -
abundance: -
v_gene: TRBV5-4
j_gene: TRBJ1-2
CDR3aa: CASSLQDSLNGYTF
CDR3nt: TGTGCCAGCAGCCTCCAGGACAGTCTCAATGGCTACACCTTC

d_gene: TRBD1
abundance: -
v_gene: TRBV11-3
j_gene: TRBJ2-3
CDR3aa: CASGNRGVTDTQYF
CDR3nt: TGTGCCAGCGGTAACAGGGGAGTCACAGATACGCAGTATTTT

d_gene: TRBD1
abundance: -
v_gene: TRBV11-2
j_gene: TRBJ2-7
CDR3aa: CASSFRPGGTYEQYF
CDR3nt: TGTGCCAGCAGCTTCAGACCAGGGGGAACCTACGAGCAGTACTTC

d_gene: -
abundance: -
v_gene: TRBV4-1
j_gene: TRBJ1-2
CDR3aa: CASSLPRGSGYGYTF
CDR3nt: TGCGCCAGCAGCCTTCCCAGGGGTTCAGGATATGGCTACACCTTC

d_gene: -
abundance: few
v_gene: TRBV19
j_gene: TRBJ2-2
CDR3aa: CASRGLFSGELFF
CDR3nt: TGTGCCAGTAGGGGCCTCTTTTCCGGGGAGCTGTTTTTT